The sequence of this T cell receptor beta chain was determined in a study of T cell clones after liver transplantation. Overall study: Liver transplant recipients had immunosuppression withdrawal attempted within 2 years. Subjects received no induction therapy and standard immunosuppression until randomization at 12-24 months post-transplant. Study results and caveats: Circulating graft-donor-reactive CD4 TCRbeta sequences fell significantly post-transplant in most of the 8 subjects. Compared with third party-reactive sequences, donor-reactive ones declined more, independent of withdrawal success.

A note on this clone: No antigen is known for it.

The CDR3 has 15 residues. Trimming removed 0 bases at V and 5 bases at J, with 14 bases between. Germline V gene sequence: CDR1 SGHRS, CDR2 YFSETQ. Produced via immunoSEQ multiplex PCR; TCRdb's table is partial and in-frame only. The repertoire has roughly 70,000 clones, under 95% of them found once; the top ten carry approximately 2.6%. The V call is TRBV5-1, the J call TRBJ1-1; possibly TRBD1 for D (6 bases). This sequence was found in a human donor who received a liver transplant. The sequencing here drew on CD4+ T cells from blood, taken before liver transplant. CDR3 in amino acids: CASSLESQGFTEAFF. In DNA form, the CDR3 reads TGCGCCAGCAGCTTGGAATCACAGGGATTTACTGAAGCTTTCTTT.